Below are 13 T cell receptor beta chains sequenced from a single sample in a study of T-cell reconstitution after alpha-beta-depleted transplantation in children. Construction of the TCRbeta library involved unique molecular identifiers. Each CDR3 protein gets one entry after TCRdb re-called the PCR reads with MiXCR. The repertoire holds about 980,000 distinct CDR3 sequences, with about 31% as singletons. The sample was PBMCs, mostly from graft donor cells, taken 360 days after TCRalphabeta/CD19-depleted stem cell transplant. The receptors here all came from a boy under two years old who had a stem cell transplant for SCID, so the T cells may come from the graft donor.

This clonotype was counted only a few times. This chain links TRBV27 with TRBJ1-2, with D unresolved. V lost 7 bases, J lost 4 bases, and 10 bases lay in between. The CDR3 runs 12 residues. Looked up from germline, CDR1 is MNHEY and CDR2 is SMNVEV (reference sequence). The CDR3, as DNA: TGTGCCAGCAACACAGAGGGCTATGGCTACACCTTC. Amino acid sequence: CASNTEGYGYTF.

V and J are TRBV2 and TRBJ1-1; D not resolved. V lost 11 bases to trimming and J lost 3 bases, with 10 bases between them. CDR3 length: 11 residues. The germline gives CDR1 SNHLY, CDR2 FYNNEI. The CDR3, as DNA: TGTGCCGCAGAAGCTGACACTGAAGCTTTCTTT. Its protein is CAAEADTEAFF. The full variable domain, in which reference TRBV2 and TRBJ1-1 provide the parts outside the CDR3, is EPEVTQTPSHQVTQMGQEVILRCVPISNHLYFYWYRQILGQKVEFLVSFYNNEISEKSEIFDDQFSVERPDGSNFTLKIRSTKLEDSAMYFCAAEADTEAFFGQGTRLTVV.

The chain recombines TRBV4-1 with TRBJ2-5; D is possibly TRBD2 (5 bases). V dropped 1 base and J dropped 2 bases, with 14 bases sitting between them. Per the germline V gene, CDR1 is MGHRA and CDR2 is YSYEKL. This CDR3 region has 16 residues. The CDR3 bases are TGCGCCAGCAGCCAAGGATCCGGACTTGTACAAGAGACCCAGTACTTC. This translates into CASSQGSGLVQETQYF.

This clonotype appeared a few times. This chain uses TRBV12-3 or TRBV12-4 with TRBJ2-1, with D perhaps being TRBD1 or TRBD2 (5 bases each). The CDR3 extends over 13 amino acids. V was pared by 6 bases and J by 7 bases, with 13 bases between. The CDR3 DNA reads TGTGCCAGCAGGCCCGGGACGATAAATGAGCAGTTCTTC. Translated, it gives CASRPGTINEQFF.

This rearrangement joins TRBV28 to TRBJ2-5; no firm D call. The germline V and J ends were trimmed by 5 bases and 4 bases, with 11 bases remaining between them. CDR1 is MDHEN and CDR2 is SYDVKM in the germline V gene. The CDR3 length is 13 residues. CDR3 amino acids: CASSGPLGETQYF. DNA of the CDR3: TGTGCCAGCAGTGGACCCCTAGGAGAGACCCAGTACTTC. Full variable domain (rest looked up from reference TRBV28 and TRBJ2-5): DVKVTQSSRYLVKRTGEKVFLECVQDMDHENMFWYRQDPGLGLRLIYFSYDVKMKEKGDIPEGYSVSREKKERFSLILESASTNQTSMYLCASSGPLGETQYFGPGTRLLVL.

This clonotype was seen a handful of times. The chain is built from TRBV29-1 and TRBJ2-1; D possibly corresponds to TRBD1 (5 bases). The CDR3 is 14 residues long. The germline CDR1 and CDR2 sequences are SQVTM and ANQGSEA. Trimming stripped 3 bases from V and 5 bases from J, with 14 bases between. CDR3 sequence reads: CSVEGLGADNEQFF. The CDR3 bases are TGCAGCGTTGAGGGGCTAGGGGCAGACAATGAGCAGTTCTTC.

This clonotype showed up just a few times. The V call is TRBV20-1, the J call TRBJ2-1; D is ambiguous. Trimming stripped 3 bases from V and 2 bases from J, with 11 bases between. Germline V gene sequence: CDR1 DFQATT, CDR2 SNEGSKA (reference sequence). The CDR3 loop spans 14 amino acids. Here the CDR3 DNA reads TGCAGTGCTAGGGCGGACCACGCCTACAATGAGCAGTTCTTC. This gives the protein CSARADHAYNEQFF.

The chain links TRBV12-3 or TRBV12-4 to TRBJ2-3; D is unclear. There are 15 residues in the CDR3. V was clipped by 3 bases and J by 3 bases, with 13 bases between them. The CDR3 DNA is TGTGCCAGCAGTTTTGTGGCGGAAGGGACAGATACGCAGTATTTT. Amino acids: CASSFVAEGTDTQYF.

The genes are TRBV28 and TRBJ1-6; tentative D call: TRBD1 (6 bases). Trimming shortened V by 5 bases and J by 10 bases, and 15 bases separated the two germline ends. Germline-derived CDR1 and CDR2 are MDHEN and SYDVKM. The CDR3 is 14 amino acids. CDR3 nucleotide sequence: TGTGCCAGCAGTAGACGACAGGCGGGATCACCCCTCCACTTT. Protein: CASSRRQAGSPLHF.

The chain uses TRBV5-1 and TRBJ2-7, with 9 bases lining up with TRBD1. CDR3 size: 13 residues. The V gene end was trimmed by 4 bases and the J gene end by 9 bases; junction bases not matched to a gene: 8. Germline V lookup: CDR1 SGHRS, CDR2 YFSETQ. CDR3 sequence reads: CASSGGQGTTQYF. CDR3 bases: TGCGCCAGCAGCGGGGGACAGGGAACTACGCAGTACTTC.

The chain is built from TRBV4-2 and TRBJ2-1; D not certain. Germline CDR1 LGHNA, CDR2 YNFKEQ. V lost 0 bases to trimming and J lost 4 bases, with 19 bases between them. CDR3 length equals 18 residues. The CDR3 DNA is TGTGCCAGCAGCCAAGATTTTGCGGACGGACCGTATTACAATGAGCAGTTCTTC. Protein product: CASSQDFADGPYYNEQFF.

The V gene is TRBV29-1, the J gene TRBJ1-4; D ambiguous. Trimming removed 4 bases from V and 6 bases from J, with 9 bases in between. Per germline, CDR1 SQVTM and CDR2 ANQGSEA. There are 12 residues in the CDR3. The chain's CDR3 is CSVVAWDEKLFF. The DNA for the CDR3 is TGCAGCGTTGTGGCCTGGGATGAAAAACTGTTTTTT.

The chain couples TRBV6-1 to TRBJ2-7; weak D call: TRBD2 (6 bases). This CDR3 has 16 residues. CDR1 and CDR2 from the germline V gene are MNHNS and SASEGT. Trimming removed 6 bases from V and 1 base from J, with 19 bases in between. DNA of the CDR3: TGTGCCAGCAGACACCAGGGAAAGGGGACTTCCTACGAGCAGTACTTC. Translation: CASRHQGKGTSYEQYF.